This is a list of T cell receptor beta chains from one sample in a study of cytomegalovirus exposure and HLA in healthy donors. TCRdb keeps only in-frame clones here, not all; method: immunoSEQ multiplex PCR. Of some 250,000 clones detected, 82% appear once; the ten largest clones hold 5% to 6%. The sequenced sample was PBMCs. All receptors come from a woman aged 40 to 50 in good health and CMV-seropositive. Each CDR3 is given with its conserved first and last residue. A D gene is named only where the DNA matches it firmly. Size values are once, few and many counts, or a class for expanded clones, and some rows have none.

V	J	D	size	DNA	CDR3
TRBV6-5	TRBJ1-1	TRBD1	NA	TGTGCCAGCAGTTACGGGACAGGGCGGACTGAAGCTTTCTTT	CASSYGTGRTEAFF
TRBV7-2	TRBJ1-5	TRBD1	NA	TGTGCCAGCAGCCAAACAGGGGATCAGCCCCAGCATTTT	CASSQTGDQPQHF
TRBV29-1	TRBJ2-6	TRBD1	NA	TGCAGCGTTGACCCCGGGACAGGGACTGGGGCCAACGTCCTGACTTTC	CSVDPGTGTGANVLTF
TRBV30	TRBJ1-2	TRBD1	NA	TGTGCCCTACGAGACAGGGGGGTTGACGGCTACACCTTC	CALRDRGVDGYTF
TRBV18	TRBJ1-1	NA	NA	TGTGCCAGCTCACCAGAGGTAGGGGTCGGAACTGAAGCTTTCTTT	CASSPEVGVGTEAFF
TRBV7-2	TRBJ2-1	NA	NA	TGTGCCAGCAGCTTAGGCCCCGTCGGTCTTAAGAACAATGAGCAGTTCTTC	CASSLGPVGLKNNEQFF
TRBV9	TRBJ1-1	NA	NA	TGTGCCAGCAGCGTCTCCGGGACAACAAACACTGAAGCTTTCTTT	CASSVSGTTNTEAFF
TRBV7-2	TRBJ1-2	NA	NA	TGTGCCAGCAGCTTGGGGCAGGGGAAATATGGCTACACCTTC	CASSLGQGKYGYTF
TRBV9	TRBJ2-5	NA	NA	TGTGCCAGCAGCGGGGGGCCTACACTTTACCAAGAGACCCAGTACTTC	CASSGGPTLYQETQYF
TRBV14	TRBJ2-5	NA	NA	TGTGCCAGCAGCCAAGATTCCAGAGAGACCCAGTACTTC	CASSQDSRETQYF
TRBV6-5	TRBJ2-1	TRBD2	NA	TGTGCCAGCAGTGTCTATAGCGGGAGGGGTAATGAGCAGTTCTTC	CASSVYSGRGNEQFF
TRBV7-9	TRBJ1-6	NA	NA	TGTGCCAGCAGCTCCAGGTGGTCCCTCCACTTT	CASSSRWSLHF
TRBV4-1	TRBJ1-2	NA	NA	TGCGCCAGCAGGGGGCCCAACAGGTCTGCTAACTATGGCTACACCTTC	CASRGPNRSANYGYTF
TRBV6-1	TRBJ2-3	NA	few	TGTGCCAGCAGTGGTATGACAGATACGCAGTATTTT	CASSGMTDTQYF
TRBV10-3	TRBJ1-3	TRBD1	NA	TGTGCCATCAGGGAAACAGGGGGAGTATCTGGAAACACCATATATTTT	CAIRETGGVSGNTIYF
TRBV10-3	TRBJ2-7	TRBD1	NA	TGTGCCATCAGTGAGAGGGGACAGGGAATCAACGAGCAGTACTTC	CAISERGQGINEQYF
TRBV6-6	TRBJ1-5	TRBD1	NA	TGTGCCAGCAGCCCGGGACAGGGGAAGCAGCCCCAGCATTTT	CASSPGQGKQPQHF
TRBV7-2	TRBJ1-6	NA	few	TGTGCCAGCAGCTTAGAGGCGGCCGTTGGTAATTCACCCCTCCACTTT	CASSLEAAVGNSPLHF
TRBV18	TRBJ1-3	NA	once	TGTGCCAGCTCATCAGGCCTACAGGGAACTGGAAACACCATATATTTT	CASSSGLQGTGNTIYF
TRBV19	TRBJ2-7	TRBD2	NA	TGTGCCAGTAGTCCCAGCGGGGGAACCTACGAGCAGTACTTC	CASSPSGGTYEQYF
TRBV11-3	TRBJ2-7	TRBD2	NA	TGTGCCAGCAGCTTACTATCTAGCGGGAGTTACGAGCAGTACTTC	CASSLLSSGSYEQYF
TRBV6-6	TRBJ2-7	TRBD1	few	TGTGCCAGCAGGAAGGGACAGTTGGCCTACGAGCAGTACTTC	CASRKGQLAYEQYF
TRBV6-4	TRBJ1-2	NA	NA	TGTGCCAGCAGTGAATCGACAGGCCCCTATGGCTACACCTTC	CASSESTGPYGYTF
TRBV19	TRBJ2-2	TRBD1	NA	TGTGCCAGTAGTATCAGGTCAAACAGGGGGATGAACACCGGGGAGCTGTTTTTT	CASSIRSNRGMNTGELFF
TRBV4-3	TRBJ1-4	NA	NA	TGCGCCAGCAGCGACGACCGGGACTCCGGTAGGGAAAAACTGTTTTTT	CASSDDRDSGREKLFF
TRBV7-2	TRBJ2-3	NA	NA	TGTGCCAGCATGGCCGGGACAAAAAGCACAGATACGCAGTATTTT	CASMAGTKSTDTQYF
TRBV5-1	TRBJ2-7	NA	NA	TGCGCCAGCAGTCCGGCCGTGGGGCAGGTCCCCTACGAGCAGTACTTC	CASSPAVGQVPYEQYF
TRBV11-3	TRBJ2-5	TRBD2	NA	TGTGCCAGCAGCTTAGGGTTAGCGGGAGAGACCCAGTACTTC	CASSLGLAGETQYF
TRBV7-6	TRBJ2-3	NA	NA	TGTGCCAGCAGCATAAGGGAGATTGCTGGGGCAGATACGCAGTATTTT	CASSIREIAGADTQYF
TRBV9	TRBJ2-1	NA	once	TGTGCCAGCAGCGTAGAAAAGGGGAGGAATGAGCAGTTCTTC	CASSVEKGRNEQFF
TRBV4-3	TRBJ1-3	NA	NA	TGCGCCAGCAGGGAGGAGGCTTCCTCTGGAAACACCATATATTTT	CASREEASSGNTIYF
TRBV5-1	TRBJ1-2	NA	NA	TGCGCCAGCAGCTTGGCCACAGAGACCTATGGCTACACCTTC	CASSLATETYGYTF
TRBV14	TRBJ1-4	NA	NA	TGTGCCAGCAGCCAAATGGGGGGTCAAAGACTGTTTTTT	CASSQMGGQRLFF
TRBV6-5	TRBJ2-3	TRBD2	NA	TGTGCCAGCAAACTAGCGGGGGGGCAAACAGATACGCAGTATTTT	CASKLAGGQTDTQYF
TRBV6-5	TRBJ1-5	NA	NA	TGTGCCAGCAGGACGGGACTTTATAGCAATCAGCCCCAGCATTTT	CASRTGLYSNQPQHF
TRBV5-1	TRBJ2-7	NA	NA	TGCGCCAGCAGCTGGGGGGACAGATCCTACGAGCAGTACTTC	CASSWGDRSYEQYF
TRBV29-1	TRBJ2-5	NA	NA	TGCAGCGTTGCTGGACAGTATGGAGAGACCCAGTACTTC	CSVAGQYGETQYF
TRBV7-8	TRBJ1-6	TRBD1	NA	TGTGCCAGCAGCCCAAGACAGGGGAGGATGGACACCTCACCCCTCCACTTT	CASSPRQGRMDTSPLHF
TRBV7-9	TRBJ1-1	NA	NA	TGTGCCAGCGGAGAGGTGAACACTGAAGCTTTCTTT	CASGEVNTEAFF
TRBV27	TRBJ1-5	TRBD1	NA	TGTGCCAGCAGTTACAGGGGCGATCAGCCCCAGCATTTT	CASSYRGDQPQHF
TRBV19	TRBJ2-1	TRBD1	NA	TGTGCCAGTAGTATTCAGACAGGGCCTCACAATGAGCAGTTCTTC	CASSIQTGPHNEQFF
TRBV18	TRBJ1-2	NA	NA	TGTGCCAGCTCACCATCGAGAACGGGGTCAGATGGCTACACCTTC	CASSPSRTGSDGYTF
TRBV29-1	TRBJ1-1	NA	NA	TGCAGCGGAGAGGGGAACACTGAAGCTTTCTTT	CSGEGNTEAFF
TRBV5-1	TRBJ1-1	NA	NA	TGCGCCAGCAGCCCGGGACATGGATGGGGTGCTTTCTTT	CASSPGHGWGAFF
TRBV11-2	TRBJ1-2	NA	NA	TGTGCCAGCAGCTCCAACCGGCGGGAGCGGACTTATGGCTACACCTTC	CASSSNRRERTYGYTF
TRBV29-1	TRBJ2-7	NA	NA	TGCAGCGCTGGCGGTCAAAGCTCCTACGAGCAGTACTTC	CSAGGQSSYEQYF
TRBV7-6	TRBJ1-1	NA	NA	TGTGCCAGCAGCTTAGATCGGGGGGCGCGGACTGAAGCTTTCTTT	CASSLDRGARTEAFF
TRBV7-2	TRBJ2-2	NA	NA	TGTGCCAGCAGCTTGGTCGGAGACACCGGGGAGCTGTTTTTT	CASSLVGDTGELFF
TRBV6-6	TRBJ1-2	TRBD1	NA	TGTGCCAGCACATACAGGGGGGACAGGATTAACTATGGCTACACCTTC	CASTYRGDRINYGYTF
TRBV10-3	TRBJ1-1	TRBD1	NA	TGTGCCACGGCTGGACAGGGGAACACTGAAGCTTTCTTT	CATAGQGNTEAFF
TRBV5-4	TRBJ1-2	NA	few	TGTGCCAGCAGCTCAAGCAGGGACTATGGCTACACCTTC	CASSSSRDYGYTF